The sequence of this T cell receptor beta chain was determined in a study of T cells in Graves' hyperthyroidism and ophthalmopathy. Amplified regions were TCR beta CDR3 sequences from RNA transcripts. The HTBI primer set drove a first-round RT-PCR of the TCR CDR3. TCRdb analysed the multiplex PCR reads with MiXCR anew, one entry per CDR3 protein. The sample yields approximately 420,000 distinct CDR3 sequences, about 15% seen once. This clonotype occurred many times. Sequenced material: blood. The receptor's source is a young woman with Graves' hyperthyroidism.

For the CDR3, the DNA is TGCAGCGTTGATATGTGGGATATGAACACTGAAGCTTTCTTT. Amino acids: CSVDMWDMNTEAFF. The chain employs TRBV29-1 and TRBJ1-1; D remains ambiguous. V was pared by 3 bases and J by 0 bases, with 11 bases between. The CDR3 consists of 14 residues. The germline gives CDR1 SQVTM, CDR2 ANQGSEA.